Below, one TCR beta chain is given with its context. The antigen is not known. A sample-barcoded 5' primer and a J-beta primer mix were used in a second PCR of about 6 to 12 cycles. MiXCR, run by TCRdb on the 5' RACE reads, gives a single entry per CDR3 protein. The sample holds under 2,000,000 distinct CDR3 sequences, around half seen once. The data originate from a study of blood T cells in healthy people across ages. Study-level results: TCR beta diversity tracked closely with naive T cell percentage. Comparison with aged donors showed that long-lived donors had more naive CD4+ cells and higher diversity. The unsorted PBMCs prevented any conclusive comparison of naive versus antigen-experienced cells.

V dropped 2 bases and J dropped 4 bases, with 19 bases sitting between them. The CDR3 covers 16 residues. CDR1 DFQATT and CDR2 SNEGSKA come from the germline V gene (reference sequence). The donors, aged about 6 to 95, were healthy Caucasians from Russia. The TCR comes from a woman in her forties in good health. Sequencing was performed on blood. The J gene is TRBJ2-3, the V gene TRBV20-1; TRBD1 is a possible D gene (6 bases). The DNA for the CDR3 is TGCAGTGCTAGACAACGTCTGGGGGCCGAGGCAGATACGCAGTATTTT. It translates to CSARQRLGAEADTQYF.